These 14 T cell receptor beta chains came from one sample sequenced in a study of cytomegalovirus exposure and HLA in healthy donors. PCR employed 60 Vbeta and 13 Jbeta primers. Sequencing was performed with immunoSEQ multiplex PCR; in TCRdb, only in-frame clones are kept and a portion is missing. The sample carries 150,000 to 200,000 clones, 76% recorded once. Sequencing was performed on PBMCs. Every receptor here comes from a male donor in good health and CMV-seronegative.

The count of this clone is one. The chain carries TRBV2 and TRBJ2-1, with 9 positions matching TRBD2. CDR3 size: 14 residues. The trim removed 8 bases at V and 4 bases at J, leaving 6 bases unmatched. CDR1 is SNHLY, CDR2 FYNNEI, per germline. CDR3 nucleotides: TGTGCCAGCGACGCGGGGGGGCTTTACAATGAGCAGTTCTTC. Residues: CASDAGGLYNEQFF.

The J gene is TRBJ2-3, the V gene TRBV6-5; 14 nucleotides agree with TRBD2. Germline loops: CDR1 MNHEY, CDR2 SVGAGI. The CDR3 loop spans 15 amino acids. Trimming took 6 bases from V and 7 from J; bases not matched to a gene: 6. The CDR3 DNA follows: TGTGCCAGCAGACGACTAGCGGGGGGGCAACATACGCAGTATTTT. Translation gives CASRRLAGGQHTQYF.

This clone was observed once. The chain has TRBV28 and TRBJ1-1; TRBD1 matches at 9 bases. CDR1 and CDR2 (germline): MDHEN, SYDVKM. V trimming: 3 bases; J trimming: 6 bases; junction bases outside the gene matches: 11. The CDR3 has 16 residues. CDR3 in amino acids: CASSFSRGQGFSEAFF. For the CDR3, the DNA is TGTGCCAGCAGTTTCTCGAGGGGACAGGGATTTTCTGAAGCTTTCTTT.

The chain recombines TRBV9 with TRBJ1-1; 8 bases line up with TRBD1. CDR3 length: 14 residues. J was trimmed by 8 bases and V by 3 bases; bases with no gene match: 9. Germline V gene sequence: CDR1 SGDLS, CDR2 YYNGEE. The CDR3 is CASSGSGQAPEAFF. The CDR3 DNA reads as TGTGCCAGCAGCGGATCGGGACAGGCTCCCGAAGCTTTCTTT.

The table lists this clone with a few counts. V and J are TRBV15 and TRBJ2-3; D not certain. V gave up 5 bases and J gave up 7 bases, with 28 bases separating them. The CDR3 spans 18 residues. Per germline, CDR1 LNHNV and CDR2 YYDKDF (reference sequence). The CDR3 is CATSPRPRATTAPNTQYF. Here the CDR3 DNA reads TGTGCCACCAGCCCCCGCCCCCGAGCTACCACAGCTCCCAATACGCAGTATTTT.

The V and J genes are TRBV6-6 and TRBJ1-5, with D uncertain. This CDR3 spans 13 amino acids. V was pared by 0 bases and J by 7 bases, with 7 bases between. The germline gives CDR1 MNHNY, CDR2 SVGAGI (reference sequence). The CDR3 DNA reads TGTGCCAGCAGTTACTCCGTCAGACAGCCCCAGCATTTT. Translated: CASSYSVRQPQHF.

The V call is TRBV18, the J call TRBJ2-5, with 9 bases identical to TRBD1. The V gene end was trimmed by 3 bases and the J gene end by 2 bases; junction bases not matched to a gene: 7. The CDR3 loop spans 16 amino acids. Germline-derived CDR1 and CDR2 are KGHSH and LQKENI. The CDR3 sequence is CASSPGGQGWQETQYF. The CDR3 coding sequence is TGTGCCAGCTCACCGGGGGGACAGGGATGGCAAGAGACCCAGTACTTC. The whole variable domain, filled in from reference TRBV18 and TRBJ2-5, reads NAGVMQNPRHLVRRRGQEARLRCSPMKGHSHVYWYRQLPEEGLKFMVYLQKENIIDESGMPKERFSAEFPKEGPSILRIQQVVRGDSAAYFCASSPGGQGWQETQYFGPGTRLLVL.

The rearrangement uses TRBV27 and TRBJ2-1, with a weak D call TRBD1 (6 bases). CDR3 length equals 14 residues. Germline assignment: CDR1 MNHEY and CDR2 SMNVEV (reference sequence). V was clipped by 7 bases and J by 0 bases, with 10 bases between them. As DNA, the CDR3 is TGTGCCAGCAATGGGGGCCTCTCCTACAATGAGCAGTTCTTC. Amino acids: CASNGGLSYNEQFF.

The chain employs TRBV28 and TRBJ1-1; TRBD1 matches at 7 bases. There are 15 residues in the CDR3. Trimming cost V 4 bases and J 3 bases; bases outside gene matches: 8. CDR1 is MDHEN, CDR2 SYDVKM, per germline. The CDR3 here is CASSSPGGPYTEAFF. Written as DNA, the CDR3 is TGTGCCAGCAGTTCTCCAGGGGGTCCCTACACTGAAGCTTTCTTT.

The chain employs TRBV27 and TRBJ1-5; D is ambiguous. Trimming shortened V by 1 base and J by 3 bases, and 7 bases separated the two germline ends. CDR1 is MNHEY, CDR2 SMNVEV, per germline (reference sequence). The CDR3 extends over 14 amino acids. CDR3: CASSLLGANQPQHF. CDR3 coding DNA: TGTGCCAGCAGTTTATTAGGAGCCAATCAGCCCCAGCATTTT.

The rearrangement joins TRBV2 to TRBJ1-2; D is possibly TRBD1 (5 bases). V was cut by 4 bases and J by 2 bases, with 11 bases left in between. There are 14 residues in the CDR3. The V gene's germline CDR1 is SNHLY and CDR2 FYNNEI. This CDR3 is CASSGRAGNYGYTF. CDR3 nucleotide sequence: TGTGCCAGCAGTGGAAGGGCAGGGAACTATGGCTACACCTTC.

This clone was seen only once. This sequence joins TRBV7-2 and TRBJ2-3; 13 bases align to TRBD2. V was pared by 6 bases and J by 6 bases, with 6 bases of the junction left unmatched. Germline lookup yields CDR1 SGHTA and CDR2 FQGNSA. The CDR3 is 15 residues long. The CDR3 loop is CASRLAGGSRDTQYF. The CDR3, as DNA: TGTGCCAGCAGACTAGCGGGAGGGTCGAGGGATACGCAGTATTTT.

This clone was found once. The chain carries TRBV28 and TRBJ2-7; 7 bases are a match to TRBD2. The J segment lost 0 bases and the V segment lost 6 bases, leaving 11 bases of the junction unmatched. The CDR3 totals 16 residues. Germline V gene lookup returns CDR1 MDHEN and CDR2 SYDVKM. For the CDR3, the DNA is TGTGCCAGCAGCTTGACTAGCACCTCTAGCTCCTACGAGCAGTACTTC. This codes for CASSLTSTSSSYEQYF.

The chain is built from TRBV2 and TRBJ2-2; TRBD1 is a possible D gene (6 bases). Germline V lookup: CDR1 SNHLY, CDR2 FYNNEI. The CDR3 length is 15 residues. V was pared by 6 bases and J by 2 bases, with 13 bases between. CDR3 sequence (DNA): TGTGCCAGCAGCCCCCGACAGGCTAACACCGGGGAGCTGTTTTTT. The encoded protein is CASSPRQANTGELFF.